The sequence of this T cell receptor (beta chain) was determined in a study of memory CD8 T cells in hepatitis C reinfection. Looking at the study overall: Reinfection meant HCV RNA positivity after two negatives ≥60 days apart.

The CDR3 contains 15 residues. V lost 3 bases, J lost 7 bases, and 15 bases lay in between. Germline CDR1 is MNHNY and CDR2 is SVGAGI (reference sequence). As for time point: late/post reinfection, 12 to 24 weeks after detection. The sorted cells went straight to TCR sequencing with no prior in vitro expansion. Libraries were prepared by immunoSEQ multiplex PCR; TCRdb keeps only in-frame clonotypes and omits some of them. The data contain approximately 46,000 clones, roughly nine tenths of them singletons. Sequencing was done on a sample of naive CD8+ T cells sorted from blood. This TCR was sampled from a man between 18 and 29 years old with hepatitis C virus infection. The chain combines TRBV6-6 with TRBJ1-4, with a weak D call TRBD1 (6 bases). CDR3 nucleotide sequence: TGTGCCAGCAGTTATGGGGGGGGCGCGGGTGAAAAACTGTTTTTT. It yields the protein CASSYGGGAGEKLFF.